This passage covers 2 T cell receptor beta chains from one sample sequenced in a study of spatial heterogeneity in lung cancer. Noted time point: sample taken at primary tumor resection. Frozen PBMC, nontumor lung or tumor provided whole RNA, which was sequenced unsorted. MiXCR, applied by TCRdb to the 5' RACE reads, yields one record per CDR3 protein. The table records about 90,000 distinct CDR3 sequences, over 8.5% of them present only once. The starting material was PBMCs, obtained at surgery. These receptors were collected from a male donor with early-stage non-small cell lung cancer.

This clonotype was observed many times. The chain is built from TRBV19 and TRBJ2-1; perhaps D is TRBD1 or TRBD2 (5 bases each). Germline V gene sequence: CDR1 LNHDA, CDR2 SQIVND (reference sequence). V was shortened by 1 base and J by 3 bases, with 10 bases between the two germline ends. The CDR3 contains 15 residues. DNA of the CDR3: TGTGCCAGTAGTATAGCCGGGGCCAGCTACAATGAGCAGTTCTTC. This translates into CASSIAGASYNEQFF. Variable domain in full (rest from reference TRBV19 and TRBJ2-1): DGGITQSPKYLFRKEGQNVTLSCEQNLNHDAMYWYRQDPGQGLRLIYYSQIVNDFQKGDIAEGYSVSREKKESFPLTVTSAQKNPTAFYLCASSIAGASYNEQFFGPGTRLTVL.

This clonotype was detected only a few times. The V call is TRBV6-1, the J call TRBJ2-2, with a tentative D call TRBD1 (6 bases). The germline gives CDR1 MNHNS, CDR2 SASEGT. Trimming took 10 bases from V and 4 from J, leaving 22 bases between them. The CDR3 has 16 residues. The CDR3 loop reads CAILRLRGTTTGELFF. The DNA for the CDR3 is TGTGCCATCCTACGGTTAAGGGGGACGACCACCGGGGAGCTGTTTTTT.